This record covers a single T cell receptor beta chain. Its antigen is as yet unknown. These data belong to a study of shared clonotypes between healthy human individuals. The overall study: For every donor, three CD4 naive, three CD4 memory, two CD8 naive and one CD8 memory plates were used. The study, taken as a whole, reports: Sampling covered blood only; tissue repertoires likely differ.

At the deep level, the assay was run. Libraries were prepared by immunoSEQ multiplex PCR; TCRdb keeps only in-frame clonotypes and omits some of them. The sample has 190,000 or so clones, about 68% seen once. Germline assignment: CDR1 SGDLS and CDR2 YYNGEE. Trimming cost V 3 bases and J 5 bases, with 8 bases left between them. This CDR3 spans 13 amino acids. This chain uses TRBV9 with TRBJ2-2; tentatively, D is TRBD2 (5 bases). The clonotype comes from a man aged 25 to 40 in good health. Sequencing used memory CD4+ T cells sorted from blood. Subset: CD45RA-negative fraction. The CDR3 region is CASSAGGTGELFF. The DNA of the CDR3 is TGTGCCAGCAGCGCCGGAGGAACCGGGGAGCTGTTTTTT.